Included here is one TCR beta chain sequence, with context. The antigen is unknown. Germline lookup yields CDR1 DFQATT and CDR2 SNEGSKA (reference sequence). The CDR3 consists of 15 residues. V gave up 6 bases and J gave up 1 base, with 16 bases separating them. This sample is part of a study of T-cell reconstitution after alpha-beta-depleted transplantation in children. Study-wide results and limits: Several hundred expanded graft clones reportedly supplied alpha-beta T cells about two months after transplant. The authors attributed T-cell counts and diversity one year after transplant mostly to newly produced T cells. Diversity of TCRbeta at day 60 was high in some patients, arising from surviving recipient T cells and thymic progenitors.

Using unique molecular identifiers, the investigators prepared the TCRbeta library. TCRdb independently ran MiXCR on the PCR reads; one entry per CDR3 protein. The repertoire holds about 980,000 distinct CDR3 sequences, with about 29% as singletons. This chain links TRBV20-1 with TRBJ1-5; D is perhaps TRBD1 (5 bases). The sequenced sample was PBMCs, mostly from graft donor cells, obtained 360 days after TCRalphabeta/CD19-depleted stem cell transplant. The TCR sequence derives from a boy under two years old who had a stem cell transplant for SCID, so the T cells may come from the graft donor. Here the CDR3 reads CSAGGRPYSNQPQHF. The CDR3, as DNA: TGCAGTGCCGGGGGACGGCCGTACAGCAATCAGCCCCAGCATTTT.